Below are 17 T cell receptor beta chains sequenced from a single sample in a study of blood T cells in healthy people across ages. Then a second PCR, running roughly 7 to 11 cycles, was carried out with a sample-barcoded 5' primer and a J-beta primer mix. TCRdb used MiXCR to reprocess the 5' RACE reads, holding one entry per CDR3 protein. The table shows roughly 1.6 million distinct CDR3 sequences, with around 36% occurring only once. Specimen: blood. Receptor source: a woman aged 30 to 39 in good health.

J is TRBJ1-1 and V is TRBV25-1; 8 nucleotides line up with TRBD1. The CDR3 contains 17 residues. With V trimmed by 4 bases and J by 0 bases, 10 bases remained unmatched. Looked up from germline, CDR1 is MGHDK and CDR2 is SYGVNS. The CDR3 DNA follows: TGTGCCAGCAGTGGGGGGGGACAGGTTCGGATGAACACTGAAGCTTTCTTT. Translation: CASSGGGQVRMNTEAFF.

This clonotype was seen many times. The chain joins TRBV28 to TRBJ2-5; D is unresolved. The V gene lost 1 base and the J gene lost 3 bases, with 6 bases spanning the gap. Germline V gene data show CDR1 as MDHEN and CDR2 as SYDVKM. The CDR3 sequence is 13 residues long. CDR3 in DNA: TGTGCCAGCAGTTTATCAGAAGAAGAGACCCAGTACTTC. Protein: CASSLSEEETQYF.

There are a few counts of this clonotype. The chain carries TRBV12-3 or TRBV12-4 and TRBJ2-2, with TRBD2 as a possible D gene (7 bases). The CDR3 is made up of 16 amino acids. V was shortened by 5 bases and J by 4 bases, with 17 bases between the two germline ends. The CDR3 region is CASSPRGAKGTGELFF. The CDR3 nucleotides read TGTGCCAGCAGTCCCCGGGGGGCAAAGGGCACCGGGGAGCTGTTTTTT.

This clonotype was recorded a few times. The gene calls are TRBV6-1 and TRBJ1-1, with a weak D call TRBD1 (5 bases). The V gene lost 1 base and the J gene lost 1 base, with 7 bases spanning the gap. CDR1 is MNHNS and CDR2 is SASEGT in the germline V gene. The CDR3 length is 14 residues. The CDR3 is CASSEGGENTEAFF. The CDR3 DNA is TGTGCCAGCAGTGAAGGGGGGGAGAACACTGAAGCTTTCTTT.

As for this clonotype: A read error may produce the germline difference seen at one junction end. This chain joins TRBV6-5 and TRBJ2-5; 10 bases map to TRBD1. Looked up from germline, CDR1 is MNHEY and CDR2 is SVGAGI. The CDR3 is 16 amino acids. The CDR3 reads CASSNSGTGVQETQYF. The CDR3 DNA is TGTGCCAGCAGTAACTCCGGGACAGGGGTTCAAGAGACCCAGTACTTC.

The CDR3 DNA is TGTGCCAGCAGTATCGGGACTAGCGGGACCTACAATGAGCAGTTCTTC. This encodes CASSIGTSGTYNEQFF. This chain joins TRBV27 and TRBJ2-1; the match to TRBD2 covers 13 bases. This CDR3 comprises 16 residues. The trim removed 5 bases at V and 2 bases at J, leaving 3 bases unmatched. Germline values: CDR1 MNHEY, CDR2 SMNVEV (reference sequence).

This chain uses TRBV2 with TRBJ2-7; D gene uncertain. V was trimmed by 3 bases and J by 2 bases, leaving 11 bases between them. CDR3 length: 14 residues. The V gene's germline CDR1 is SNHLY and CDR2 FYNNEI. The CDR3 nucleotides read TGTGCCAGCAGTGACCAGGAAAATACCTACGAGCAGTACTTC. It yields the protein CASSDQENTYEQYF.

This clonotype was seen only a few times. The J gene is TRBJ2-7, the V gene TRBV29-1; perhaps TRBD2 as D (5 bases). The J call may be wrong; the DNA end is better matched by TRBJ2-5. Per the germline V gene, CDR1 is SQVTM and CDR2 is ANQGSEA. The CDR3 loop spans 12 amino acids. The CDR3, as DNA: TGCAGCGTCGGGGATGGGTCCGAGACCCAGTACTTC. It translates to CSVGDGSETQYF.

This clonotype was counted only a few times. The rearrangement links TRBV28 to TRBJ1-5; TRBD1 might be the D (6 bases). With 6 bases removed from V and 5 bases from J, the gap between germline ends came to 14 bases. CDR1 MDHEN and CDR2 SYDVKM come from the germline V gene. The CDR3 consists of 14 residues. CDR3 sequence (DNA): TGTGCCAGCAGACCGACAGGTGGGCATCAGCCCCAGCATTTT. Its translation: CASRPTGGHQPQHF.

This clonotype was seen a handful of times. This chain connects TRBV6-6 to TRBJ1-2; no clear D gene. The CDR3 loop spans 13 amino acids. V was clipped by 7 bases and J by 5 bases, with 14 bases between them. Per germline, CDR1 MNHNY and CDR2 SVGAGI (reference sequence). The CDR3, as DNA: TGTGCCAGCACCCAAAGTAATGGGTATGGCTACACCTTC. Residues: CASTQSNGYGYTF.

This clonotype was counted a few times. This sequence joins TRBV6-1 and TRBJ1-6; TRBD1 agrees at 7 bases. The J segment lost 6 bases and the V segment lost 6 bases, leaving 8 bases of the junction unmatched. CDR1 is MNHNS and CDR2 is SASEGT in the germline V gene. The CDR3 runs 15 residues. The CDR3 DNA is TGTGCCAGCAGGGAGGGACAGACCCCTAATTCACCCCTCCACTTT. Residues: CASREGQTPNSPLHF.

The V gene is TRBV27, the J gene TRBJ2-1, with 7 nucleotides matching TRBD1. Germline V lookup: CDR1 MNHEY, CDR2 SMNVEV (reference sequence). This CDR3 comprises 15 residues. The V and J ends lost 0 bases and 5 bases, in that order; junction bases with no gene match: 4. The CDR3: CASSLSGTVNNEQFF. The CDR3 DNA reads TGTGCCAGCAGTTTATCGGGGACAGTAAACAATGAGCAGTTCTTC.

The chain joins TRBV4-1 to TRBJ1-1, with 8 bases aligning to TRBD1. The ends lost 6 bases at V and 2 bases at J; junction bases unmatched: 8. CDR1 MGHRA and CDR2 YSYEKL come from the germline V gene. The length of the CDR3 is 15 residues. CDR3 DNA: TGCGCCAGCAGGACAGGGGTCCTGGGTAACACTGAAGCTTTCTTT. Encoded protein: CASRTGVLGNTEAFF.

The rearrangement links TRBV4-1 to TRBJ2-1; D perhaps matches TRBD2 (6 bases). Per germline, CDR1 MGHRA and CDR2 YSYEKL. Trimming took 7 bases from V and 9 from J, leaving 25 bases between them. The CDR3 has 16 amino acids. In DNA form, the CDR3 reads TGCGCCAGCACCCATAAGCAGGGAGGATATGATGGTGAGCAGTTCTTC. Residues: CASTHKQGGYDGEQFF.

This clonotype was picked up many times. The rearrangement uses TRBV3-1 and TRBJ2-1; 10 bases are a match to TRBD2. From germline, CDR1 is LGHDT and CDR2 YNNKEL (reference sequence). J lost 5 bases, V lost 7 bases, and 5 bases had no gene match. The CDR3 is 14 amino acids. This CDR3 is CASTLAGVHNEQFF. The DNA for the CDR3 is TGTGCCAGCACCCTAGCGGGAGTCCACAATGAGCAGTTCTTC.

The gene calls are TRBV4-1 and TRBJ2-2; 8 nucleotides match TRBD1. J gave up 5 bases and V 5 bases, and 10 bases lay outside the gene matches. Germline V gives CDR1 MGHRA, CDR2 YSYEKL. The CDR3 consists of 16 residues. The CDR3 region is CASSDQGAHQTGELFF. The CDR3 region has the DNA TGCGCCAGCAGCGATCAGGGGGCACATCAGACCGGGGAGCTGTTTTTT.

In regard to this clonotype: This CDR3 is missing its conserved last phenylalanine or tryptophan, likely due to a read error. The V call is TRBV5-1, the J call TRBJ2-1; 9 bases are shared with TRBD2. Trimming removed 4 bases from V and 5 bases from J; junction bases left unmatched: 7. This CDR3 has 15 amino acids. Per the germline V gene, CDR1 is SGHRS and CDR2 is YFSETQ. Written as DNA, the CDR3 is TGCGCCAGCAGCCCCAAGCGGGGGGCCAACAATGAGCAGTTCGTC. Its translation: CASSPKRGANNEQFV.